This note documents a single T cell receptor beta chain sequence. The antigen remains unidentified. PCR involved 60 Vbeta and 13 Jbeta primers. TCRdb's copy holds only in-frame clones and misses some; the assay was immunoSEQ multiplex PCR. The data show some 150,000 clones, roughly 77% seen once. The data were obtained in a study of cytomegalovirus exposure and HLA in healthy donors. Study-wide findings and caveats: In an earlier analysis, about 87% or about 30%: the productive usage of most TCR beta V segments. A later analysis, which compared TCR beta chains of equal frequency, found the HLA-associated ones more clonally expanded.

Deletions cut 6 bases from V and 2 bases from J, with 8 bases between. This CDR3 comprises 12 residues. In germline, CDR1 is MDHEN, CDR2 SYDVKM. The sequencing sample was made of PBMCs. The chain uses TRBV28 and TRBJ2-7; tentatively, D is TRBD1 (6 bases). This clonotype was sampled from a human donor in good health. The CDR3 DNA sequence: TGTGCCAGCAGCAGGGGCCCCTACGAGCAGTACTTC. Its protein product is CASSRGPYEQYF.